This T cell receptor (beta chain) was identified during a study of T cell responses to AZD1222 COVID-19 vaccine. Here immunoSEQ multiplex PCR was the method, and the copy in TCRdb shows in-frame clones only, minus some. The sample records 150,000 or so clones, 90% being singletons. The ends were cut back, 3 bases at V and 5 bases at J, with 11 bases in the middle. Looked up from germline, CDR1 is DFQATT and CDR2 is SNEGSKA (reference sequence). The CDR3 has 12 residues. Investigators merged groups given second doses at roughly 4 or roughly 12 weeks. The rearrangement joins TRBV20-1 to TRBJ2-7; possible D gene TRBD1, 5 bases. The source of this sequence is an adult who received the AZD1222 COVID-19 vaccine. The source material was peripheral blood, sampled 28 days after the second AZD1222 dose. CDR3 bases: TGCAGTGCTAGTCGCAGGGTCCACGAGCAGTACTTC. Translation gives CSASRRVHEQYF.